These T cell receptor beta chains were read from a single sample in a study of shared clonotypes between healthy human individuals. The data were produced by immunoSEQ multiplex PCR, yet TCRdb's version contains in-frame clones alone and is incomplete. The data contain over a million clones, roughly 70% of them seen just once; the ten biggest clones take up about 1.5%. Material: memory CD4+ T cells sorted from blood. These receptors all stem from a man aged 18 to 29 in good health. CDR3s include the opening cysteine and the closing phenylalanine or tryptophan. A D gene is named only where the DNA matches it firmly. Only part of the rows carry a size: once, few, many, or a class if the clone is expanded.

CDR3 length	D gene	clone size	V gene	J gene	CDR3 protein	CDR3 DNA
14	TRBD1	NA	TRBV5-5	TRBJ1-4	CASSFGQGGEKLFF	TGTGCCAGCAGCTTCGGACAGGGCGGAGAAAAACTGTTTTTT
18	TRBD2	NA	TRBV30	TRBJ2-5	CAWSAWRTSGGGAKTQYF	TGTGCCTGGAGTGCCTGGCGGACTAGCGGGGGAGGAGCGAAGACCCAGTACTTC
14	TRBD1	NA	TRBV5-1	TRBJ2-7	CASSSDRGNYEQYF	TGCGCCAGCAGCTCCGACAGGGGTAACTACGAGCAGTACTTC
14	TRBD1	few	TRBV5-6	TRBJ2-5	CASSFRGRAETQYF	TGTGCCAGCAGCTTCAGGGGGCGCGCAGAGACCCAGTACTTC
14	NA	NA	TRBV6-5	TRBJ1-2	CASSYALGAEGYTF	TGTGCCAGCAGTTACGCCCTGGGGGCGGAGGGCTACACCTTC
15	TRBD1	NA	TRBV11-2	TRBJ2-2	CASATGTANTGELFF	TGTGCCAGCGCGACCGGGACAGCGAACACCGGGGAGCTGTTTTTT
14	NA	NA	TRBV5-5	TRBJ1-5	CASSLAGPNQPQHF	TGTGCCAGCAGCTTGGCAGGTCCCAATCAGCCCCAGCATTTT
15	NA	NA	TRBV11-3	TRBJ2-1	CASSLGGREYNEQFF	TGTGCCAGCAGCTTAGGGGGGCGGGAATACAATGAGCAGTTCTTC
19	TRBD1	NA	TRBV6-1	TRBJ1-6	CASWEAGTGSFSYNSPLHF	TGTGCCAGCTGGGAAGCCGGGACAGGGAGTTTCTCCTATAATTCACCCCTCCACTTT
14	NA	once	TRBV7-9	TRBJ2-7	CASSQGTSSYEQYF	TGTGCCAGCAGTCAGGGGACGTCATCCTACGAGCAGTACTTC
14	NA	NA	TRBV7-9	TRBJ2-7	CASSLEGSQYEQYF	TGTGCCAGCAGCTTAGAAGGGTCGCAATACGAGCAGTACTTC
13	NA	NA	TRBV11-2	TRBJ2-5	CASSVGRQETQYF	TGTGCCAGCAGCGTGGGGAGGCAAGAGACCCAGTACTTC
13	NA	NA	TRBV28	TRBJ1-6	CAHVDSHNSPLHF	TGTGCCCACGTAGACAGCCATAATTCACCCCTCCACTTT
12	NA	NA	TRBV7-9	TRBJ2-2	CANRQNTGELFF	TGTGCCAACAGGCAGAACACCGGGGAGCTGTTTTTT
14	TRBD2	NA	TRBV10-3	TRBJ2-3	CATLEGLAADTQYF	TGTGCCACCCTTGAGGGACTAGCTGCAGATACGCAGTATTTT
11	NA	NA	TRBV6-1	TRBJ2-7	CASSENYEQYF	TGTGCCAGCAGTGAAAATTACGAGCAGTACTTC
16	TRBD1	NA	TRBV7-2	TRBJ1-4	CASSLETGGGNEKLFF	TGTGCCAGCAGCTTAGAGACAGGGGGCGGTAATGAAAAACTGTTTTTT
16	TRBD2	NA	TRBV5-1	TRBJ2-3	CASSLAAGTSTDTQYF	TGCGCCAGCAGCTTGGCAGCGGGGACTAGCACAGATACGCAGTATTTT
12	NA	NA	TRBV9	TRBJ2-5	CASSVAFETQYF	TGTGCCAGCAGCGTAGCCTTTGAGACCCAGTACTTC
15	NA	many	TRBV9	TRBJ2-7	CASSIGRPTDYEQYF	TGTGCCAGCAGCATTGGGCGCCCCACCGACTACGAGCAGTACTTC
14	NA	NA	TRBV6-1	TRBJ1-6	CASSEAEGSTPLHF	TGTGCCAGCAGTGAAGCGGAGGGCTCAACACCCCTCCACTTT
15	NA	once	TRBV11-3	TRBJ2-2	CASSQRLMNTGELFF	TGTGCCAGCAGCCAACGACTTATGAACACCGGGGAGCTGTTTTTT
13	NA	NA	TRBV18	TRBJ2-5	CASSQNTGETQYF	TGTGCCAGCTCACAAAATACAGGGGAGACCCAGTACTTC
12	NA	few	TRBV10-1	TRBJ2-2	CASSANTGELFF	TGCGCCAGCAGTGCTAACACCGGGGAGCTGTTTTTT
16	TRBD2	NA	TRBV12-5	TRBJ2-1	CASGLGQLAGGNEQFF	TGTGCTAGTGGTTTGGGACAATTGGCGGGGGGAAATGAGCAGTTCTTC
17	TRBD2	NA	TRBV10-3	TRBJ2-2	CAISESLTGGNTGELFF	TGTGCCATCAGTGAGTCGCTTACGGGGGGAAACACCGGGGAGCTGTTTTTT
15	NA	NA	TRBV28	TRBJ1-5	CASNRPGSGNQPQHF	TGTGCCAGCAACCGACCGGGGTCGGGCAATCAGCCCCAGCATTTT
13	NA	NA	TRBV18	TRBJ2-5	CASSPGAQETQYF	TGTGCCAGCTCACCCGGGGCACAAGAGACCCAGTACTTC
15	TRBD1	few	TRBV7-8	TRBJ2-3	CASSLSDRRTDTQYF	TGTGCCAGCAGCTTATCGGACAGGCGCACAGATACGCAGTATTTT
15	TRBD2	NA	TRBV6-1	TRBJ2-7	CASRQGAGGPYEQYF	TGTGCCAGCAGACAAGGGGCGGGAGGGCCCTACGAGCAGTACTTC
15	NA	NA	TRBV7-2	TRBJ2-5	CASSLKGAGQETQYF	TGTGCCAGCAGCTTAAAGGGTGCAGGTCAAGAGACCCAGTACTTC
15	NA	NA	TRBV13	TRBJ2-7	CASSWAVGGSHEQYF	TGTGCCAGCAGTTGGGCGGTGGGGGGCTCTCACGAGCAGTACTTC
16	NA	NA	TRBV14	TRBJ1-5	CASSQGGLGRGQPQHF	TGTGCCAGCAGCCAAGGGGGCCTCGGCCGGGGTCAGCCCCAGCATTTT
14	TRBD1	NA	TRBV5-1	TRBJ2-7	CASSVDRVSYEQYF	TGCGCCAGCAGCGTCGACAGGGTCTCCTACGAGCAGTACTTC
13	TRBD1	NA	TRBV5-4	TRBJ1-5	CASSTGTDQPQHF	TGTGCCAGCAGCACCGGGACAGATCAGCCCCAGCATTTT
13	NA	few	TRBV6-5	TRBJ1-5	CASRGGSNQPQHF	TGTGCCAGCAGGGGGGGCAGCAATCAGCCCCAGCATTTT
18	TRBD2	NA	TRBV7-2	TRBJ2-3	CASSFSWTSGTSTDTQYF	TGTGCCAGCAGCTTTTCTTGGACTAGCGGGACGAGCACAGATACGCAGTATTTT
13	NA	once	TRBV5-6	TRBJ1-3	CASSPGGVNTIYF	TGTGCCAGCAGCCCGGGTGGGGTAAACACCATATATTTT
17	NA	once	TRBV5-1	TRBJ2-6	CASSLGLLSSGANVLTF	TGCGCCAGCAGCTTGGGACTCCTATCCTCTGGGGCCAACGTCCTGACTTTC
14	NA	few	TRBV5-8	TRBJ2-7	CASSRTNKGYEQYF	TGTGCCAGCAGCCGGACTAACAAGGGGTACGAGCAGTACTTC
14	NA	NA	TRBV6-5	TRBJ2-2	CASSYYFNTGELFF	TGTGCCAGCAGTTACTACTTTAACACCGGGGAGCTGTTTTTT
16	TRBD2	NA	TRBV5-1	TRBJ2-3	CASSREGREVTDTQYF	TGCGCCAGCAGCCGAGAGGGACGGGAGGTCACAGATACGCAGTATTTT
13	NA	few	TRBV30	TRBJ1-5	CAWSRGHNQPQHF	TGTGCCTGGAGTCGAGGGCACAATCAGCCCCAGCATTTT
15	NA	NA	TRBV30	TRBJ2-1	CASTLKWREWNEQFF	TGTGCCTCCACCTTGAAATGGCGGGAATGGAATGAGCAGTTCTTC
16	NA	NA	TRBV4-3	TRBJ1-4	CASSSSGHGPNEKLFF	TGCGCCAGCAGCTCGTCCGGACATGGGCCTAACGAAAAACTGTTTTTT
13	TRBD1	NA	TRBV5-6	TRBJ1-2	CATSGQRIYGYTF	TGTGCCACCTCGGGACAGCGAATCTATGGCTACACCTTC
13	NA	NA	TRBV11-3	TRBJ2-5	CASSLRPQETQYF	TGTGCCAGCAGCCTCCGGCCCCAAGAGACCCAGTACTTC
16	NA	NA	TRBV18	TRBJ1-4	CASSRGGPATNEKLFF	TGTGCCAGCTCTCGGGGAGGCCCGGCAACTAATGAAAAACTGTTTTTT
13	NA	once	TRBV30	TRBJ1-4	CAWGGYKREKLFF	TGTGCCTGGGGAGGATATAAAAGGGAAAAACTGTTTTTT
14	NA	NA	TRBV2	TRBJ1-5	CASSTGNSNQPQHF	TGTGCCAGCAGTACAGGGAATAGCAATCAGCCCCAGCATTTT
16	NA	NA	TRBV5-1	TRBJ2-1	CASSPGGPSSYNEQFF	TGCGCCAGCAGCCCGGGGGGCCCTAGCTCCTACAATGAGCAGTTCTTC
12	NA	few	TRBV7-2	TRBJ2-1	CASSLDYYEQFF	TGTGCCAGCAGCCTGGACTACTATGAGCAGTTCTTC
13	NA	NA	TRBV7-9	TRBJ2-1	CASSLNRYNEQFF	TGTGCCAGCAGCTTAAACCGCTACAATGAGCAGTTCTTC
15	NA	NA	TRBV5-1	TRBJ2-2	CASSLAVQNTGELFF	TGCGCCAGCAGCTTGGCAGTACAGAACACCGGGGAGCTGTTTTTT
15	TRBD1	NA	TRBV5-1	TRBJ1-1	CASTDRGIESTEAFF	TGCGCCAGTACCGACAGGGGAATTGAGAGCACTGAAGCTTTCTTT
16	TRBD1	NA	TRBV29-1	TRBJ1-1	CSVTPQTGAGNTEAFF	TGCAGCGTTACACCCCAAACAGGGGCTGGGAACACTGAAGCTTTCTTT
16	NA	NA	TRBV14	TRBJ2-2	CASSRGFSPDTGELFF	TGTGCCAGCAGCCGGGGCTTTTCCCCGGACACCGGGGAGCTGTTTTTT